This T cell receptor (beta chain) was sequenced for a study of blood T cell repertoires in COVID-19. Overall study context: Sites in the United States, Italy and Spain provided acute and convalescent COVID-19 samples. T cells, B-cell-depleted T cells, or PBMCs supplied cDNA or gDNA.

CDR1 and CDR2 (germline): SQVTM, ANQGSEA. J gave up 4 bases and V 6 bases, and 6 bases lay outside the gene matches. The CDR3 runs 15 residues. Per the authors' pipeline: Reference gene primer amplification yielded estimated nucleated cell counts. The method was immunoSEQ multiplex PCR; TCRdb's version includes in-frame clones alone and lacks a portion of them. V and J calls and clone size are those listed in that table; D and trimming were worked out from the DNA. The top ten hold about a third of the sample, which has roughly 76,000 clones, roughly 80% seen once. This chain connects TRBV29-1 to TRBJ2-2; TRBD2 aligns across 12 bases. Material: peripheral blood. This sequence originates from a woman aged 70-85 years with acute or convalescent COVID-19. The CDR3 protein is CSVRTSGAFTGELFF. CDR3 in DNA: TGCAGCGTAAGGACTAGCGGGGCTTTCACCGGGGAGCTGTTTTTT.